These 10 T cell receptor beta chains were sequenced from one sample in a study of T cell clonotyping in hematopoietic cell transplantation. Assay used: immunoSEQ multiplex PCR; TCRdb lists only in-frame clones, some missing. The table lists 11,000 to 15,000 clones, 90% to 95% of them singletons. The specimen was PBMCs, collected 30 days after allogeneic stem cell transplant. Every receptor here comes from a male patient aged 55 to 70 who had an allogeneic stem cell transplant from an unrelated donor, so the T cells may come from the graft donor. Some clones in this sample may be carry-over from other donors' samples.

In this sample, this clone turned up once. This chain uses TRBV5-1 with TRBJ1-1, with D perhaps TRBD1 (5 bases). V dropped 4 bases and J dropped 7 bases, with 14 bases sitting between them. Germline values: CDR1 SGHRS, CDR2 YFSETQ. The CDR3 is made up of 13 amino acids. The CDR3 is CASSPLPGREAFF. In DNA, the CDR3 is TGCGCCAGCAGCCCGCTCCCGGGACGTGAAGCTTTCTTT. Drawing the rest from reference TRBV5-1 and TRBJ1-1, the complete variable domain is KAGVTQTPRYLIKTRGQQVTLSCSPISGHRSVSWYQQTPGQGLQFLFEYFSETQRNKGNFPGRFSGRQFSNSRSEMNVSTLELGDSALYLCASSPLPGREAFFGQGTRLTVV.

The DNA for the CDR3 is TGTGCCAGCAGCTTCGGACTGGACGGGACGCTTCTTGGCTACACCTTC. It translates to CASSFGLDGTLLGYTF. The rearrangement links TRBV7-9 to TRBJ1-2, with D possibly being TRBD1 (5 bases). The CDR3 contains 16 residues. Germline V gene data show CDR1 as SEHNR and CDR2 as FQNEAQ (reference sequence). V was trimmed by 3 bases and J by 7 bases, leaving 21 bases between them.

V and J are TRBV6-1 and TRBJ2-2, with no clear D. This CDR3 has 13 residues. The germline CDR1 and CDR2 sequences are MNHNS and SASEGT. The V end was cut by 4 bases, the J end by 3 bases, with 6 bases between. CDR3 in DNA: TGTGCCAGCAGTGGCTGGGACACCGGGGAGCTGTTTTTT. Translating gives CASSGWDTGELFF.

The chain joins TRBV5-1 to TRBJ2-2; no clear D. Trimming stripped 4 bases from V and 2 bases from J, with 6 bases between. Germline V gene data show CDR1 as SGHRS and CDR2 as YFSETQ. The CDR3 is 13 residues long. This CDR3 reads CASSPYNTGELFF. CDR3 coding DNA: TGCGCCAGCAGCCCCTATAACACCGGGGAGCTGTTTTTT.

The rearrangement uses TRBV2 and TRBJ2-2; D possibly matches TRBD1 or TRBD2 (5 bases each). Per germline, CDR1 SNHLY and CDR2 FYNNEI. This CDR3 region has 14 residues. The germline V and J ends were trimmed by 3 bases and 4 bases, with 9 bases remaining between them. The CDR3 DNA is TGTGCCAGCAGTGATGGGGGTTCCACCGGGGAGCTGTTTTTT. Encoded protein: CASSDGGSTGELFF. Filled out from reference TRBV2 and TRBJ2-2, the complete variable domain reads EPEVTQTPSHQVTQMGQEVILRCVPISNHLYFYWYRQILGQKVEFLVSFYNNEISEKSEIFDDQFSVERPDGSNFTLKIRSTKLEDSAMYFCASSDGGSTGELFFGEGSRLTVL.

The chain has TRBV7-9 and TRBJ1-2; D might be TRBD1 (5 bases). V shed 4 bases and J shed 4 bases, with 16 bases lying between them. The CDR3 loop spans 15 amino acids. Germline loops: CDR1 SEHNR, CDR2 FQNEAQ (reference sequence). The CDR3 protein is CASSSSTGDLYGYTF. As DNA, the CDR3 is TGTGCCAGCAGCTCATCTACTGGGGACCTCTATGGCTACACCTTC.

This chain connects TRBV5-6 to TRBJ2-3; D is unresolved. The CDR3 extends over 13 amino acids. Germline V gives CDR1 SGHDT, CDR2 YYEEEE. Trimming stripped 0 bases from V and 6 bases from J, with 8 bases between. The CDR3 region is CASSLGSGDTQYF. CDR3 nucleotide sequence: TGTGCCAGCAGCTTGGGTTCGGGCGATACGCAGTATTTT.

The J gene is TRBJ2-2, the V gene TRBV9; D is uncertain. The V and J ends lost 3 bases and 3 bases respectively, with 18 bases between them. From germline, CDR1 is SGDLS and CDR2 YYNGEE. This CDR3 comprises 17 residues. The CDR3 coding sequence is TGTGCCAGCAGCGCTTCGGGCCGTCGTTTAGACACCGGGGAGCTGTTTTTT. This codes for CASSASGRRLDTGELFF.

The chain combines TRBV4-1 with TRBJ2-7, with D hard to call. Trimming pared 1 base from V and 2 bases from J, leaving 12 bases between. The CDR3 loop spans 15 amino acids. CDR1 and CDR2 (germline): MGHRA, YSYEKL. The CDR3 is CASSQALRRTYEQYF. CDR3 bases: TGCGCCAGCAGCCAAGCGCTCAGGCGTACCTACGAGCAGTACTTC.

The rearrangement joins TRBV7-2 to TRBJ1-1; no firm D call. Trimming took 5 bases from V and 7 from J, leaving 14 bases between them. Germline values: CDR1 SGHTA, CDR2 FQGNSA. The CDR3 spans 13 residues. CDR3 sequence reads: CASSATSRGEAFF. CDR3 bases: TGTGCCAGCAGCGCGACTTCGCGGGGTGAAGCTTTCTTT.